This T cell receptor beta chain was sequenced for a study of identical twins. Overall study findings and caveats: Models predicted less out-of-frame TCR alpha sharing in monozygotic twins than was found.

As regards this clonotype: What it binds is not known.

TCRdb re-analysed the 5' RACE reads in MiXCR, keeping a single row per CDR3 protein. Seen here are 1,800,000 or so distinct CDR3 sequences, about 31% observed once, and the top ten hold about 0.3%. Sequences were obtained from cord blood. This receptor was taken from a newborn girl in good health.

This CDR3 is CASSPSSVNEQFF. The CDR3 bases are TGTGCCAGCAGCCCTAGCTCGGTCAATGAGCAGTTCTTC. The rearrangement joins TRBV11-3 to TRBJ2-1; D is possibly TRBD2 (5 bases). Looked up from germline, CDR1 is SGHNT and CDR2 is YENEEA. Trimming removed 5 bases at V and 6 bases at J, with 11 bases between. The CDR3 runs 13 residues.